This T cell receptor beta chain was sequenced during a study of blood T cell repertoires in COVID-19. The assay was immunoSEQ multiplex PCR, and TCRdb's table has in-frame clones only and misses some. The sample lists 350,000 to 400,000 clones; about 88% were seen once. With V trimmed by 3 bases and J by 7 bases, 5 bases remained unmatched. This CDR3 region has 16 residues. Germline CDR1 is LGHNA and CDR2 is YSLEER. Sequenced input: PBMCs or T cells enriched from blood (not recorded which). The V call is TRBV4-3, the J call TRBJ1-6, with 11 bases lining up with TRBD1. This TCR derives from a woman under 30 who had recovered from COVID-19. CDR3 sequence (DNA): TGCGCCAGCAGCCACTCCCGGGACAGGGGGAATTCACCCCTCCACTTT. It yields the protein CASSHSRDRGNSPLHF.